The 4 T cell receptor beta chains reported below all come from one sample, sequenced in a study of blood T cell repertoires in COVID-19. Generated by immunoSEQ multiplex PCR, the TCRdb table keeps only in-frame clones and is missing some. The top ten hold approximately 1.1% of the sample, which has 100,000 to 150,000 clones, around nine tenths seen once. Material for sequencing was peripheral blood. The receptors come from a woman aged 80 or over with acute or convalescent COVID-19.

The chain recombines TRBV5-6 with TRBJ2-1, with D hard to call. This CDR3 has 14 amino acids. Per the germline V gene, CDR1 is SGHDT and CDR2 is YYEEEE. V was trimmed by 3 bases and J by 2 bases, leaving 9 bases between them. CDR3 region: CASSWRAPYNEQFF. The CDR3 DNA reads TGTGCCAGCAGCTGGAGAGCACCCTACAATGAGCAGTTCTTC.

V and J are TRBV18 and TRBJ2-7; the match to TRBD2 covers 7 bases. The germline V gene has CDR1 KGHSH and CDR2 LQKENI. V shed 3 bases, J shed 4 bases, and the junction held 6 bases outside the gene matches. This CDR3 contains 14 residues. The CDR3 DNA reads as TGTGCCAGCTCACCGGGAGGGACTACGTACGAGCAGTACTTC. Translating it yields CASSPGGTTYEQYF.

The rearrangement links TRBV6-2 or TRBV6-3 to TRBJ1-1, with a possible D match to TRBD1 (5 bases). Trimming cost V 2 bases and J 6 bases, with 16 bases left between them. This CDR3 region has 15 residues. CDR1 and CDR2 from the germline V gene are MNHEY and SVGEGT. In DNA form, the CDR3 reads TGTGCCAGCAGTTACCTGACGATAGGCAGGGCTGAAGCTTTCTTT. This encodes CASSYLTIGRAEAFF.

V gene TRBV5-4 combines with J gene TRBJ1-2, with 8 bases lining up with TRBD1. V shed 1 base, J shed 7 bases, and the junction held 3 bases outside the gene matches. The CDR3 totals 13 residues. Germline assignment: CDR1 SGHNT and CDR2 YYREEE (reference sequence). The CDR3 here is CASSLQGASGYTF. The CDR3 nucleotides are TGTGCCAGCAGCTTGCAGGGGGCGAGTGGCTACACCTTC. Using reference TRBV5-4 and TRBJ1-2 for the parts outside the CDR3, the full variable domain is ETGVTQSPTHLIKTRGQQVTLRCSSQSGHNTVSWYQQALGQGPQFIFQYYREEENGRGNFPPRFSGLQFPNYSSELNVNALELDDSALYLCASSLQGASGYTFGSGTRLTVV.